This T cell receptor (beta chain) was sequenced during a study of graft-versus-host responses after intestinal transplantation. Overall study context: Grafts that recipients had were multivisceral, liver-intestinal, or isolated intestinal transplants. Induction with anti-thymocyte globulin, then tacrolimus and steroids for roughly three years, was given to all recipients.

Study observations and caveats: The study found high graft-versus-host to host-versus-graft clonal ratios in allografts of patients with graft-donor T cell macrochimerism. Recipient marrow contained GvH clones, some of which appeared first in ileum or blood.

Profiling relied on immunoSEQ multiplex PCR, and the TCRdb table lists in-frame clones only, not all of them. The sample gives roughly 90,000 clones, roughly 90% of which show up once; less than 0.45% is in the top ten. Note on this clone: Its antigen is currently unknown.

Germline V lookup: CDR1 SGHNT, CDR2 YYREEE (reference sequence). The V and J ends lost 5 bases and 7 bases respectively, with 15 bases between them. The CDR3 has 13 residues. The source material was unstimulated CD4+ T cells sorted from spleen or lymph node cells, sampled before transplant. The rearrangement links TRBV5-4 to TRBJ2-5; a possible D gene is TRBD1 (6 bases). This TCR was sampled from a human donor who was the organ donor for an intestinal transplant. CDR3 protein: CASRTRDKPTQYF. The CDR3 DNA reads as TGTGCCAGCAGAACCCGGGACAAACCGACCCAGTACTTC.